This T cell receptor (beta chain) was observed in a study of early T cells in non-severe SARS-CoV-2 infection. The overall study: Bulk RNA isolated from unsorted whole blood underwent sequencing; chains were not paired.

General study points: CD4 and private specificities were missed by VDJdb matching, which favored anti-spike CD8 responses.

As for this clonotype: Its target is unknown.

The protocol attached unique molecular identifiers to individual cDNA molecules. TCRdb fed the 5' RACE reads into MiXCR, producing one record per CDR3 protein. The sample records almost 65,000 distinct CDR3 sequences, 4.9% being singletons. V was clipped by 5 bases and J by 2 bases; unmatched bases: 14. The CDR3 is made up of 17 amino acids. CDR1 SEHNR and CDR2 FQNEAQ come from the germline V gene (reference sequence). This receptor was obtained from an adult who was a healthcare worker with PCR-confirmed SARS-CoV-2 infection or an uninfected control (not recorded which). Sequenced input: whole blood. The chain recombines TRBV7-9 with TRBJ2-7; 8 nucleotides match TRBD2. The CDR3 bases are TGTGCCAGCAGCCCCTCTGGGTCGGGAGGGCCGACCTACGAGCAGTACTTC. It yields the protein CASSPSGSGGPTYEQYF.